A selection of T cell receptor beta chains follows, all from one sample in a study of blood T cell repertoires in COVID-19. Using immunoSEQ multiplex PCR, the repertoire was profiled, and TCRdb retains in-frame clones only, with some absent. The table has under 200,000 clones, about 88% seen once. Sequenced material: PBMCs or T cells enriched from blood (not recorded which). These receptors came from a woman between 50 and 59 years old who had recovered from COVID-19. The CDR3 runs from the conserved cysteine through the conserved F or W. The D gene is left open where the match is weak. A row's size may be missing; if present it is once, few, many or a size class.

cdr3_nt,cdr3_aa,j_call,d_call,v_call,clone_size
TGCGCCAGCAGCGAGTGGCCCCAGGGGGCCATGGTTCGGAACACTGAAGCTTTCTTT,CASSEWPQGAMVRNTEAFF,TRBJ1-1,TRBD1,TRBV5-1,once
TGTGCCAGCAGCCAAGAGAGTCAGCCCCAGCATTTT,CASSQESQPQHF,TRBJ1-5,NA,TRBV14,NA
TGCGCCAGCAGCCCGGGGTCTGGAGGGGAAAAACTGTTTTTT,CASSPGSGGEKLFF,TRBJ1-4,NA,TRBV5-1,few
TGTGCCAGCAGTTTGTATAATAGCAATCAGCCCCAGCATTTT,CASSLYNSNQPQHF,TRBJ1-5,NA,TRBV27,NA
TGTGCCAGCAGCCCGAGTGGGACAGATAATTCACCCCTCCACTTT,CASSPSGTDNSPLHF,TRBJ1-6,TRBD1,TRBV6-5,NA
TGTGCCAGCAGCTCTTACTTGATCAACACAGATACGCAGTATTTT,CASSSYLINTDTQYF,TRBJ2-3,NA,TRBV7-2,NA
TGTGCCAGCAGCTTAGAAGGGGGCGGCGAGCAGTACTTC,CASSLEGGGEQYF,TRBJ2-7,TRBD1,TRBV11-2,once
TGTGCCAGCAGTCGGACAGGCGGGAGCTCCTATAATTCACCCCTCCACTTT,CASSRTGGSSYNSPLHF,TRBJ1-6,TRBD1,TRBV6-6,NA
TGTGCCACCAGCAGAGGGGGGGAGGGGCAGCCCCAGCATTTT,CATSRGGEGQPQHF,TRBJ1-5,NA,TRBV15,NA
TGTGCCAGCAGTTTACAGCGGGAGGTGGGAAATGAGCAGTTCTTC,CASSLQREVGNEQFF,TRBJ2-1,TRBD2,TRBV5-6,NA
TGTGCCAGCTCACCACCCCTAGCTCCCACCGGGGAGCTGTTTTTT,CASSPPLAPTGELFF,TRBJ2-2,NA,TRBV18,NA
TGTGCCAGCATCCCTTTTACAGGCTCCTACACCTTC,CASIPFTGSYTF,TRBJ1-2,NA,TRBV21-1,NA
TGTGCCAGCAGCCGGACTAGCGGGAGAACCTACGAGCAGTACTTC,CASSRTSGRTYEQYF,TRBJ2-7,TRBD2,TRBV28,NA
TGTGCCAGCAGTTGGGTAGCGGGAGGAAGGTACGAGCAGTACTTC,CASSWVAGGRYEQYF,TRBJ2-7,TRBD2,TRBV27,NA
TGTGCCAGCTCAGCAGGGGCCGCCTATGGCTACACCTTC,CASSAGAAYGYTF,TRBJ1-2,NA,TRBV18,NA
TGCAGTGCTAGTAGAAACCCGGACACTGAAGCTTTCTTT,CSASRNPDTEAFF,TRBJ1-1,NA,TRBV20-1,once
TGTGCCAGCAGCTTAGATGGACAGACCTCCTACGAGCAGTACTTC,CASSLDGQTSYEQYF,TRBJ2-7,NA,TRBV7-6,NA
TGTGCCAGCAGCATCACAGGACCGACGCAGAACACTGAAGCTTTCTTT,CASSITGPTQNTEAFF,TRBJ1-1,NA,TRBV7-2,NA
TGTGCCAGCAGCTTACTTGACGAGCAGTACTTC,CASSLLDEQYF,TRBJ2-7,NA,TRBV7-9,NA
TGTGCCAGCAGGCCGGGACTCAACAATGAGCAGTTCTTC,CASRPGLNNEQFF,TRBJ2-1,NA,TRBV2,NA
TGTGCCAGCAGCCAAGTAAGGTCTCTAGCGGGAGCAGATACGCAGTATTTT,CASSQVRSLAGADTQYF,TRBJ2-3,TRBD2,TRBV3-1/TRBV3-2,NA
TGTGCCAGCAGGAGAGGACTAGCGGGAGCGTCCCACGAGCAGTACTTC,CASRRGLAGASHEQYF,TRBJ2-7,TRBD2,TRBV2,NA
TGCGCCAGCAGCTTGGTGGGGCCACAAGAGACCCAGTACTTC,CASSLVGPQETQYF,TRBJ2-5,NA,TRBV5-1,NA
TGTGCCAGCAGTGGCGGCGGTAGCGGGAGTTACGAGCAGTACTTC,CASSGGGSGSYEQYF,TRBJ2-7,TRBD2,TRBV25-1,NA
TGTGCCAGCAGTGATTCGGGAGGGGGCACAGATACGCAGTATTTT,CASSDSGGGTDTQYF,TRBJ2-3,TRBD2,TRBV6-1,NA
TGTGCCAGTAAAGGGACACCCCAAGAGACCCAGTACTTC,CASKGTPQETQYF,TRBJ2-5,NA,TRBV19,NA
TGTGCCAGCAGTTCCGGACTTATATACAATGAGCAGTTCTTC,CASSSGLIYNEQFF,TRBJ2-1,NA,TRBV6-2/TRBV6-3,NA
TGTGCCAGTACCTCGCTCCGGGGAAACACTGAAGCTTTCTTT,CASTSLRGNTEAFF,TRBJ1-1,NA,TRBV19,once
TGTGCCAGCAGTTACTCCCAAGCGAACACTGAAGCTTTCTTT,CASSYSQANTEAFF,TRBJ1-1,NA,TRBV6-6,NA
TGTGCCAGCAGCTTGGCAGGGGTGCGTGGCTACACCTTC,CASSLAGVRGYTF,TRBJ1-2,NA,TRBV5-6,few
TGTGCCAGCAGCCAAGAGCGGGGGACCACCTACGAGCAGTACTTC,CASSQERGTTYEQYF,TRBJ2-7,TRBD2,TRBV5-4,NA
TGTGCCAGCAGCTTCGGCCACAGGGGTAGTCAGAGTAGCTATGGCTACACCTTC,CASSFGHRGSQSSYGYTF,TRBJ1-2,TRBD1,TRBV7-2,NA
TGTGCCAGCAGTTACCCAGGAGGGACTAGCGGGAGCGAGCAGTACTTC,CASSYPGGTSGSEQYF,TRBJ2-7,TRBD2,TRBV6-2/TRBV6-3,few
TGTGCCAGCAGCGCTCGGACAGGGGGCGGCACTGAAGCTTTCTTT,CASSARTGGGTEAFF,TRBJ1-1,TRBD1,TRBV7-9,NA
TGTGCCAGCAGTATTCTGAGAGGGGAAAAACTGTTTTTT,CASSILRGEKLFF,TRBJ1-4,NA,TRBV2,many